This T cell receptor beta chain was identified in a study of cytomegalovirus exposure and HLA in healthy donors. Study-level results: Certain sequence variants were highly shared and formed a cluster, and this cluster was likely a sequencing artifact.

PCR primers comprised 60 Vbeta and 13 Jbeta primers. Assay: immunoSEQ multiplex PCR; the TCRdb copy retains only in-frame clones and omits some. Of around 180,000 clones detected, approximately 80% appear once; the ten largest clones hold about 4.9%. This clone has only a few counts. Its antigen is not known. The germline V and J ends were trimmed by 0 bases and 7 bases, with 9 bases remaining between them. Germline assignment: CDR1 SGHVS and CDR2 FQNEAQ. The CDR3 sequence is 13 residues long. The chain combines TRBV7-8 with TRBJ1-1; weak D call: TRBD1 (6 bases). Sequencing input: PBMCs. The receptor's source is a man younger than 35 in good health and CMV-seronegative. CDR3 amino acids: CASSLAGGGEAFF. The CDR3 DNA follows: TGTGCCAGCAGCTTAGCAGGGGGGGGTGAAGCTTTCTTT.